Presented here are 9 T cell receptor beta chains from one specimen sequenced in a study of CD8+ T cells in alopecia areata. Treatment reported: oral pan-JAK inhibitor, 5-10 mg twice daily. In each case, RNA was isolated and then reverse transcribed into cDNA as the sequencing template. TCRdb keeps only in-frame clones here, not all; method: immunoSEQ multiplex PCR. The table has about 220,000 clones, less than 75% seen once. The material sequenced was CD4+ T cells sorted from blood, taken at week 4, from a patient treated with tofacitinib. These receptors came from a human donor with alopecia areata.

This clone was counted a few times. This sequence joins TRBV29-1 and TRBJ2-1; a weak D match, TRBD1 (6 bases). The CDR3 is 15 amino acids. Germline V lookup: CDR1 SQVTM, CDR2 ANQGSEA. Trimming cost V 6 bases and J 2 bases, with 17 bases left between them. CDR3 protein: CSVAATGFAYNEQFF. As DNA, the CDR3 is TGCAGCGTCGCGGCGACAGGATTTGCCTACAATGAGCAGTTCTTC.

The gene calls are TRBV25-1 and TRBJ1-1, with no clear D. The CDR3 is made up of 15 amino acids. In germline, CDR1 is MGHDK, CDR2 SYGVNS. Trimming stripped 2 bases from V and 0 bases from J, with 10 bases between. The DNA of the CDR3 is TGTGCCAGCAGTGAACTGGAGGCGGTGAACACTGAAGCTTTCTTT. Its protein is CASSELEAVNTEAFF.

V gene TRBV29-1 combines with J gene TRBJ2-3; tentatively, D is TRBD1 (6 bases). Deletions cut 7 bases from V and 2 bases from J, with 16 bases between. The CDR3 spans 14 residues. Germline CDR1 SQVTM, CDR2 ANQGSEA. CDR3 residues: CSGKDRSPTDTQYF. In DNA, the CDR3 is TGCAGCGGCAAAGACAGGAGCCCCACAGATACGCAGTATTTT.

The J gene is TRBJ2-1, the V gene TRBV5-1; D is unresolved. Germline CDR1 SGHRS, CDR2 YFSETQ. Deletions cut 5 bases from V and 5 bases from J, with 11 bases between. The CDR3 is 13 amino acids. The chain's CDR3 is CASSSRADNEQFF. The CDR3 DNA follows: TGCGCCAGCAGTTCTAGGGCAGACAATGAGCAGTTCTTC.

J is TRBJ2-7 and V is TRBV7-8, with TRBD1 matching over 8 bases. The CDR3 is 15 residues long. The germline V gene has CDR1 SGHVS and CDR2 FQNEAQ. The ends lost 8 bases at V and 3 bases at J; junction bases unmatched: 12. The CDR3 spells CASERAGQGDYEQYF. In DNA form, the CDR3 reads TGTGCCAGCGAACGGGCCGGACAGGGTGACTACGAGCAGTACTTC.

The CDR3 region has the DNA TGTGCCAGCAGGAGCCCAGGGGGGACGTACAATGAGCAGTTCTTC. It encodes CASRSPGGTYNEQFF. This chain connects TRBV6-5 to TRBJ2-1; D perhaps matches TRBD1 (7 bases). CDR1 is MNHEY and CDR2 is SVGAGI in the germline V gene. The CDR3 runs to 15 residues. Trimming removed 6 bases from V and 4 bases from J, with 16 bases in between.

This chain uses TRBV6-1 with TRBJ1-2, with TRBD1 identical over 9 bases. V lost 7 bases to trimming and J lost 4 bases; unmatched junction nucleotides: 10. This CDR3 is 15 amino acids long. CDR1 is MNHNS, CDR2 SASEGT, per germline. In DNA form, the CDR3 reads TGTGCCAGCACTTCCGGGACAGGGATTCTCTATGGCTACACCTTC. Protein product: CASTSGTGILYGYTF.

The sample holds one count of this clone. The chain employs TRBV6-1 and TRBJ2-3, with TRBD1 matching 9 bases. V shed 2 bases, J shed 1 base, and the junction held 4 bases outside the gene matches. Germline V gives CDR1 MNHNS, CDR2 SASEGT. The length of the CDR3 is 16 residues. The CDR3 is CASSEWTGEGTDTQYF. CDR3 nucleotide sequence: TGTGCCAGCAGTGAATGGACAGGGGAGGGCACAGATACGCAGTATTTT.

J is TRBJ1-6 and V is TRBV27, with D maybe TRBD1 (5 bases). The germline V and J ends were trimmed by 4 bases and 10 bases, with 17 bases remaining between them. The germline V gene encodes CDR1 MNHEY and CDR2 SMNVEV (reference sequence). The CDR3 spans 15 residues. CDR3 amino acids: CASSYGGARDSPLHF. The CDR3 nucleotides read TGTGCCAGCAGTTACGGTGGGGCGAGGGACTCACCCCTCCACTTT.